These T cell receptor beta chains were read from a single sample in a study of T cell repertoires in cytomegalovirus infection. These receptors have no identified antigens. TCRdb recomputed calls from the reads with MiXCR, one row per CDR3 protein. The sample lists some 500,000 distinct CDR3 sequences, 40% occurring once. The material was cultured PBMCs, obtained from culture after CMV antigen stimulation. The receptor source for this set is a human donor in good health (CMV status not recorded). Some clones in this sample may be carry-over from other donors' samples. Each CDR3 is given with its conserved first and last residue.

v_call cdr3_aa
TRBV7-2 CASISLRSGQTQYF
TRBV11-2 CASSQGTGPNTGELFF
TRBV10-3 CAISDFGKETQYF
TRBV7-2 CASSLAPPGLAGVPDTQYF
TRBV4-1 CASSKLGTKYGYTF
TRBV3-1 CASSLGPSTGELFF
TRBV11-2 CASSSGALQTDTQYF
TRBV20-1 CSAGWGAGYSNQPQHF
TRBV28 CASSLELALPYEQYF
TRBV7-2 CASSRLVRNYGYTF
TRBV7-6 CASSSRLTDTQYF
TRBV29-1 CSDDRAGETQYF
TRBV7-2 CASSLGEQPQHF
TRBV20-1 CSARQGYTEAFF
TRBV12-3/TRBV12-4 CASSIRRLPYEQYF
TRBV11-3 CASSLTTGF
TRBV19 CASSIRTTNTDTQYF
TRBV6-5 CASSYHTRDDHYEQYF
TRBV5-1 CASSVDGQVSYEQYF
TRBV27 CASSGPPERETQYF
TRBV19 CASSIGVATNEKLFF
TRBV20-1 CSATSGSSYNEQFF
TRBV7-6 CASSLGQGDTQYF
TRBV4-3 CASSQVGRGGTYEQYF
TRBV7-8 CASSLVYLSSYNEQFF
TRBV7-9 CASSTSGLAGETQYF
TRBV5-4 CASSFSLGDETQYF
TRBV19 CASSGWGFEAFF
TRBV6-2/TRBV6-3 CASSRTGLGNQPQHF
TRBV27 CASSPRWGEAADTQYF
TRBV29-1 CSVEVGFRVQETQYF
TRBV15 CATSRDNLGGYTF
TRBV27 CASSFQGAGSPLHF
TRBV7-2 CASSRRARGEKLFF
TRBV6-2/TRBV6-3 CASSTRGDFKFF
TRBV7-4 CASRQSYLTDTQYF
TRBV23-1 CASSPRTGANIQYF
TRBV12-3/TRBV12-4 CASSFGTNSLSRGQYF
TRBV3-1 CASSQDSGGAEAFF
TRBV7-2 CASSLVGVWADTQYF